These 28 T cell receptor beta chains came from one sample sequenced in a study of blood T cell repertoires in COVID-19. Sequencing used immunoSEQ multiplex PCR; TCRdb keeps in-frame clones, though not all of them. The table has approximately 210,000 clones, about 76% seen once; the top ten hold around 9.3%. The source material was PBMCs or T cells enriched from blood (not recorded which). The receptors here all came from a woman between 50 and 59 years old with acute COVID-19.

The chain uses TRBV3-1 (or the pseudogene TRBV3-2) and TRBJ2-2; D gene uncertain. V was cut by 1 base and J by 7 bases, with 10 bases left in between. The CDR3 contains 14 residues. CDR1 and CDR2 (germline): LGHDT, YNNKEL (reference sequence). This CDR3 reads CASSQGGPVGELFF. The CDR3 DNA reads as TGTGCCAGCAGCCAAGGAGGCCCCGTCGGGGAGCTGTTTTTT.

The chain combines TRBV28 with TRBJ1-4; no clear D gene. This CDR3 has 12 residues. Germline-derived CDR1 and CDR2 are MDHEN and SYDVKM. The V end was cut by 6 bases, the J end by 14 bases, with 16 bases between. The CDR3 coding sequence is TGTGCCAGCAGCCTCGGGTCCGTGGTCCTGTTTTTT. This gives the protein CASSLGSVVLFF.

The chain has TRBV7-2 and TRBJ1-4, with 7 bases identical to TRBD1. CDR3 length: 13 residues. Germline V CDR1 and CDR2: SGHTA, FQGNSA. With 5 bases clipped from V and 7 bases from J, the junction kept 4 bases outside the gene matches. CDR3: CASSVDRVEKLFF. The CDR3 DNA is TGTGCCAGCAGCGTAGACAGGGTTGAAAAACTGTTTTTT.

This clone was seen a handful of times. The V and J genes are TRBV7-9 and TRBJ2-7, with TRBD1 identical over 8 bases. V gave up 5 bases and J gave up 6 bases; unmatched junction bases: 9. This CDR3 comprises 14 residues. The germline V gene encodes CDR1 SEHNR and CDR2 FQNEAQ (reference sequence). The CDR3 spells CASSVEDRAGEQYF. CDR3 nucleotides: TGTGCCAGCAGCGTCGAGGACAGGGCTGGCGAGCAGTACTTC.

The J gene is TRBJ1-2, the V gene TRBV19; D might be TRBD1 (6 bases). This CDR3 has 14 residues. Trimming removed 7 bases at V and 2 bases at J, with 14 bases between. Germline values: CDR1 LNHDA, CDR2 SQIVND (reference sequence). Here the CDR3 DNA reads TGTGCCAGTATGCGGGGGCGTGGGAACTATGGCTACACCTTC. The encoded protein is CASMRGRGNYGYTF. The full variable domain, rest sourced from reference TRBV19 and TRBJ1-2, is DGGITQSPKYLFRKEGQNVTLSCEQNLNHDAMYWYRQDPGQGLRLIYYSQIVNDFQKGDIAEGYSVSREKKESFPLTVTSAQKNPTAFYLCASMRGRGNYGYTFGSGTRLTVV.

The chain combines TRBV11-3 with TRBJ2-7; TRBD2 matches 9 bases. The V gene's germline CDR1 is SGHNT and CDR2 YENEEA. V dropped 0 bases and J dropped 5; count of bases not matched to a gene: 11. The CDR3 has 17 residues. CDR3 bases: TGTGCCAGCAGCTTAGATGGGGGGGCTAGCGGGGACCACGAGCAGTACTTC. Protein: CASSLDGGASGDHEQYF.

The J gene is TRBJ1-1, the V gene TRBV5-4, with 8 bases aligning to TRBD1. After removal of 2 bases from V and 1 base from J, the junction contained 4 bases not matched to a gene. From germline, CDR1 is SGHNT and CDR2 YYREEE (reference sequence). This CDR3 contains 15 residues. CDR3 protein: CASSLYGQGNTEAFF. The CDR3 DNA reads TGTGCCAGCAGCTTATACGGACAGGGGAACACTGAAGCTTTCTTT.

J is TRBJ1-6 and V is TRBV4-1, with D tentatively TRBD1 (5 bases). Germline V CDR1 and CDR2: MGHRA, YSYEKL. V was clipped by 7 bases and J by 13 bases, with 17 bases between them. There are 13 residues in the CDR3. The CDR3 reads CASTLGEGSPLHF. In DNA, the CDR3 is TGCGCCAGCACCTTAGGGGAGGGTTCCCCCCTCCACTTT.

This clone was seen more than once but under ten times. This chain uses TRBV27 with TRBJ2-2; 7 bases line up with TRBD2. V lost 4 bases to trimming and J lost 5 bases; unmatched junction nucleotides: 4. Germline assignment: CDR1 MNHEY and CDR2 SMNVEV (reference sequence). The CDR3 extends over 14 amino acids. CDR3 amino acids: CASSSYGGTGELFF. The CDR3 DNA is TGTGCCAGCAGTTCATACGGGGGGACCGGGGAGCTGTTTTTT.

The rearrangement uses TRBV7-9 and TRBJ1-1; no reliable D call. The germline CDR1 and CDR2 sequences are SEHNR and FQNEAQ (reference sequence). This CDR3 is 15 amino acids long. The ends were cut back, 0 bases at V and 1 base at J, with 9 bases in the middle. For the CDR3, the DNA is TGTGCCAGCAGCTTAGCCAGCGGAGGGAACACTGAAGCTTTCTTT. Translation gives CASSLASGGNTEAFF.

This sequence joins TRBV28 and TRBJ2-3, with TRBD1 identical over 7 bases. The CDR3 length is 13 residues. J lost 6 bases, V lost 10 bases, and 10 bases had no gene match. Germline CDR1 MDHEN, CDR2 SYDVKM. The CDR3: CATHRGRLDTQYF. Written as DNA, the CDR3 is TGTGCCACCCACAGGGGTAGGTTGGATACGCAGTATTTT.

This chain links TRBV5-1 with TRBJ2-7; tentatively, D is TRBD1 (6 bases). The CDR3 contains 14 residues. Germline V lookup: CDR1 SGHRS, CDR2 YFSETQ. Trimming cost V 4 bases and J 7 bases, with 18 bases left between them. The CDR3 sequence: CASSIDRPNGEQYF. The CDR3 bases are TGCGCCAGCAGCATAGACAGGCCCAATGGGGAGCAGTACTTC.

The rearrangement uses TRBV24-1 and TRBJ2-3, with a tentative D call TRBD1 (6 bases). The ends were cut back, 0 bases at V and 3 bases at J, with 21 bases in the middle. Germline V gene data show CDR1 as KGHDR and CDR2 as SFDVKD. CDR3 length: 19 residues. CDR3 sequence: CATSDLGRGRGVGTDTQYF. CDR3 nucleotide sequence: TGTGCCACCAGTGATTTGGGCAGGGGCAGGGGAGTTGGGACAGATACGCAGTATTTT.

This clone appeared a single time. This rearrangement joins TRBV24-1 to TRBJ2-1, with TRBD2 identical over 13 bases. J was trimmed by 8 bases and V by 3 bases; bases with no gene match: 6. The CDR3 runs to 16 residues. Per germline, CDR1 KGHDR and CDR2 SFDVKD. The CDR3 reads CATSDRTSGSGYEQFF. CDR3 nucleotides: TGTGCCACCAGTGATAGGACTAGCGGGAGTGGGTATGAGCAGTTCTTC.

The V gene is TRBV29-1, the J gene TRBJ2-5; possible D gene TRBD1, 5 bases. The V end lost 7 bases, the J end lost 5 bases, and 17 bases lay between the germline ends. CDR1 and CDR2 from the germline V gene are SQVTM and ANQGSEA. The CDR3 runs 13 residues. CDR3 coding DNA: TGCAGCGGACGACCGAGTAAGGGGGAGACCCAGTACTTC. The encoded protein is CSGRPSKGETQYF.

The V call is TRBV28, the J call TRBJ1-1; 9 positions agree with TRBD1. CDR3 length equals 13 residues. The V gene's germline CDR1 is MDHEN and CDR2 SYDVKM. Trimming took 8 bases from V and 5 from J; bases not matched to a gene: 6. CDR3 in DNA: TGTGCCAGCGAAACAGGGGGCGGGACTGAAGCTTTCTTT. Translating it yields CASETGGGTEAFF.

CDR3 sequence (DNA): TGTGCCAGCAGCTCCTCCCCCCTAGACGGAAACATTCAGTACTTC. This codes for CASSSSPLDGNIQYF. The rearrangement links TRBV7-2 to TRBJ2-4; D gene ambiguous. The germline V and J ends were trimmed by 4 bases and 6 bases, with 16 bases remaining between them. CDR3 size: 15 residues. Germline CDR1 is SGHTA and CDR2 is FQGNSA. Full variable domain (outside the CDR3, taken from reference TRBV7-2 and TRBJ2-4): GAGVSQSPSNKVTEKGKDVELRCDPISGHTALYWYRQSLGQGLEFLIYFQGNSAPDKSGLPSDRFSAERTGGSVSTLTIQRTQQEDSAVYLCASSSSPLDGNIQYFGAGTRLSVL.

V usage is TRBV24-1 and J usage is TRBJ2-1; D perhaps matches TRBD1 (6 bases). Trimming pared 9 bases from V and 0 bases from J, leaving 14 bases between. The CDR3 length is 15 residues. Looked up from germline, CDR1 is KGHDR and CDR2 is SFDVKD. CDR3 protein: CATQTGVSSYNEQFF. Written as DNA, the CDR3 is TGTGCCACCCAGACAGGAGTTAGCTCCTACAATGAGCAGTTCTTC.

The chain uses TRBV28 and TRBJ1-2, with D tentatively TRBD1 (6 bases). Germline V gene lookup returns CDR1 MDHEN and CDR2 SYDVKM. This CDR3 comprises 13 residues. V dropped 6 bases and J dropped 4 bases, with 12 bases sitting between them. Here the CDR3 reads CASRTGNLYGYTF. In nucleotides, the CDR3 is TGTGCCAGCAGAACAGGGAACCTCTATGGCTACACCTTC.

The CDR3 coding sequence is TGTGCCAGCAGCCCGGAGGGACTAGTTCTCCACGAGCAGTACTTC. It is translated as CASSPEGLVLHEQYF. V and J are TRBV5-4 and TRBJ2-7, with 8 positions matching TRBD2. CDR1 and CDR2 from the germline V gene are SGHNT and YYREEE (reference sequence). This CDR3 comprises 15 residues. Trimming took 4 bases from V and 5 from J; bases not matched to a gene: 11.

The chain couples TRBV6-1 to TRBJ1-1, with 8 bases identical to TRBD1. From germline, CDR1 is MNHNS and CDR2 SASEGT. The CDR3 runs 12 residues. V gave up 4 bases and J gave up 13 bases; unmatched junction bases: 8. This CDR3 reads CASSALPGGDFF. The CDR3 nucleotides read TGTGCCAGCAGTGCACTCCCAGGGGGCGATTTCTTT.

This chain connects TRBV14 to TRBJ2-7, with 9 bases lining up with TRBD1. The V gene's germline CDR1 is SGHDN and CDR2 FVKESK. V trimming: 4 bases; J trimming: 0 bases; junction bases outside the gene matches: 4. This CDR3 comprises 15 residues. CDR3 in DNA: TGTGCCAGCAGCCTCCGGGACAGGGTCTCCTACGAGCAGTACTTC. Protein: CASSLRDRVSYEQYF.

This clone is a singleton in its sample. The genes are TRBV19 and TRBJ2-1; TRBD2 aligns across 9 bases. V was clipped by 9 bases and J by 0 bases; unmatched bases: 18. The CDR3 is 19 residues long. Germline V gives CDR1 LNHDA, CDR2 SQIVND (reference sequence). CDR3 nucleotides: TGTGCCAGCCAACCGGGACTAGCCTACGAAAGGGGCTCCTACAATGAGCAGTTCTTC. Protein product: CASQPGLAYERGSYNEQFF.

The chain is built from TRBV4-3 and TRBJ2-3; D uncertain. Trimming pared 0 bases from V and 5 bases from J, leaving 12 bases between. Germline lookup yields CDR1 LGHNA and CDR2 YSLEER. CDR3 length equals 15 residues. The CDR3 protein is CASSQDPRRVDTQYF. In DNA, the CDR3 is TGCGCCAGCAGCCAAGATCCTAGACGGGTAGATACGCAGTATTTT.

On this clone itself: Other DNA sequences within the sample encode an identical CDR3. The chain carries TRBV18 and TRBJ1-2, with D possibly matching TRBD1 (5 bases). Trimming removed 2 bases at V and 6 bases at J, with 7 bases between. This CDR3 has 12 amino acids. Germline loops: CDR1 KGHSH, CDR2 LQKENI. The CDR3 DNA follows: TGTGCCAGCTCACCAGACAGAGATGGCTACACCTTC. This gives the protein CASSPDRDGYTF.

V usage is TRBV15 and J usage is TRBJ2-1, with 10 bases matching TRBD1. The CDR3 covers 15 residues. Trimming at V came to 1 base and at J to 5 bases, leaving 2 bases not matched to a gene. Germline V CDR1 and CDR2: LNHNV, YYDKDF (reference sequence). The CDR3 sequence: CATSRGGTGDNEQFF. DNA for the CDR3: TGTGCCACCAGCAGAGGGGGGACAGGGGACAATGAGCAGTTCTTC.

The chain has TRBV5-6 and TRBJ2-1, with a possible D match to TRBD2 (5 bases). Per the germline V gene, CDR1 is SGHDT and CDR2 is YYEEEE. The CDR3 runs 16 residues. The germline V and J ends were trimmed by 0 bases and 1 base, with 11 bases remaining between them. CDR3 bases: TGTGCCAGCAGCTTGGGTTTGGGGAGATCCTACAATGAGCAGTTCTTC. Translation gives CASSLGLGRSYNEQFF. The complete variable domain, with remaining parts taken from reference TRBV5-6 and TRBJ2-1, reads DAGVTQSPTHLIKTRGQQVTLRCSPKSGHDTVSWYQQALGQGPQFIFQYYEEEERQRGNFPDRFSGHQFPNYSSELNVNALLLGDSALYLCASSLGLGRSYNEQFFGPGTRLTVL.

The V and J genes are TRBV15 and TRBJ2-7; TRBD2 might be the D (6 bases). Trimming pared 5 bases from V and 2 bases from J, leaving 16 bases between. Germline assignment: CDR1 LNHNV and CDR2 YYDKDF (reference sequence). The CDR3 extends over 15 amino acids. CDR3 amino acids: CATSGTGVTAYEQYF. CDR3 coding DNA: TGTGCCACCAGCGGGACTGGCGTGACAGCCTACGAGCAGTACTTC.